This is a list of T cell receptor beta chains from one sample in a study of cytomegalovirus exposure and HLA in healthy donors. Using immunoSEQ multiplex PCR, the repertoire was profiled, and TCRdb retains in-frame clones only, with some absent. The data show about 140,000 clones, with more than 60% seen just once and more than 9% held by the top ten. Input material: PBMCs. Receptor source: a man in his thirties or forties in good health and CMV-seropositive. Both conserved end residues are part of each CDR3. The order of the fields is V gene, D gene, J gene, clone size, CDR3 protein, CDR3 DNA. D genes are given only for firm matches. The size field is filled for only some rows; it gives once, few, many or a size class.

v_call: TRBV30
d_call: TRBD2
j_call: TRBJ2-1
clone_size: NA
cdr3_aa: CAGKRVAGGGEQFF
cdr3_nt: TGTGCCGGAAAAAGGGTAGCGGGAGGAGGTGAGCAGTTCTTC

v_call: TRBV19
d_call: TRBD1
j_call: TRBJ1-5
clone_size: NA
cdr3_aa: CASKPRDRVIGNQPQHF
cdr3_nt: TGTGCCAGTAAACCCCGCGACAGGGTAATCGGCAATCAGCCCCAGCATTTT

v_call: TRBV14
d_call: NA
j_call: TRBJ1-6
clone_size: NA
cdr3_aa: CASSQVFSNSPLHF
cdr3_nt: TGTGCCAGCAGCCAAGTATTCAGTAATTCACCCCTCCACTTT

v_call: TRBV11-1
d_call: NA
j_call: TRBJ2-5
clone_size: NA
cdr3_aa: CASSAGQEETQYF
cdr3_nt: TGTGCCAGCAGCGCCGGACAAGAAGAGACCCAGTACTTC

v_call: TRBV5-1
d_call: NA
j_call: TRBJ2-7
clone_size: NA
cdr3_aa: CASSLTGGGLSYEQYF
cdr3_nt: TGCGCCAGCAGCTTGACCGGGGGAGGCCTCTCCTACGAGCAGTACTTC

v_call: TRBV7-7
d_call: TRBD2
j_call: TRBJ2-1
clone_size: few
cdr3_aa: CASSLGASGYNEQFF
cdr3_nt: TGTGCCAGCAGCTTAGGGGCTAGCGGCTACAATGAGCAGTTCTTC

v_call: TRBV19
d_call: TRBD1
j_call: TRBJ1-4
clone_size: NA
cdr3_aa: CASTPGTVNEKLFF
cdr3_nt: TGTGCCAGTACCCCTGGGACAGTTAATGAAAAACTGTTTTTT

v_call: TRBV7-8
d_call: TRBD2
j_call: TRBJ2-3
clone_size: NA
cdr3_aa: CASILSSGGTDTQYF
cdr3_nt: TGTGCCAGCATCCTGAGTAGCGGGGGCACAGATACGCAGTATTTT

v_call: TRBV2
d_call: NA
j_call: TRBJ2-1
clone_size: few
cdr3_aa: CASSGRGGSDEQFF
cdr3_nt: TGTGCCAGCAGCGGTAGAGGCGGCTCCGATGAGCAGTTCTTC

v_call: TRBV5-1
d_call: NA
j_call: TRBJ1-1
clone_size: NA
cdr3_aa: CASGSGGQLVNTEAFF
cdr3_nt: TGCGCCAGCGGCTCGGGGGGGCAGTTGGTGAACACTGAAGCTTTCTTT

v_call: TRBV28
d_call: TRBD2
j_call: TRBJ2-3
clone_size: NA
cdr3_aa: CASSQASGRATQYF
cdr3_nt: TGTGCCAGCAGTCAGGCTAGCGGACGCGCAACGCAGTATTTT

v_call: TRBV5-4
d_call: NA
j_call: TRBJ2-2
clone_size: NA
cdr3_aa: CASSLRVENTGELFF
cdr3_nt: TGTGCCAGCAGCCTCCGGGTGGAGAACACCGGGGAGCTGTTTTTT

v_call: TRBV4-2
d_call: TRBD1
j_call: TRBJ1-1
clone_size: once
cdr3_aa: CASSRETGEVSTEAFF
cdr3_nt: TGTGCCAGCAGCCGGGAAACAGGGGAGGTATCCACTGAAGCTTTCTTT

v_call: TRBV30
d_call: TRBD2
j_call: TRBJ2-5
clone_size: few
cdr3_aa: CALEGGKETQYF
cdr3_nt: TGTGCCCTGGAGGGAGGGAAAGAGACCCAGTACTTC

v_call: TRBV7-2
d_call: TRBD2
j_call: TRBJ2-7
clone_size: NA
cdr3_aa: CASSPVRGGWATEQYF
cdr3_nt: TGTGCCAGCAGCCCCGTCCGCGGGGGTTGGGCGACCGAGCAGTACTTC

v_call: TRBV29-1
d_call: TRBD1
j_call: TRBJ2-5
clone_size: few
cdr3_aa: CSVLGQGLATQYF
cdr3_nt: TGCAGCGTTCTGGGACAGGGGTTAGCGACCCAGTACTTC

v_call: TRBV10-3
d_call: NA
j_call: TRBJ2-1
clone_size: NA
cdr3_aa: CAISGRERVYNEQFF
cdr3_nt: TGTGCCATCAGTGGACGGGAGCGGGTTTACAATGAGCAGTTCTTC

v_call: TRBV29-1
d_call: NA
j_call: TRBJ1-2
clone_size: NA
cdr3_aa: CSAAHYLYSTVPTTYGYTF
cdr3_nt: TGCAGCGCTGCCCATTATCTTTACTCGACAGTTCCCACAACCTATGGCTACACCTTC

v_call: TRBV14
d_call: NA
j_call: TRBJ2-2
clone_size: few
cdr3_aa: CASSRQGYRNTGELFF
cdr3_nt: TGTGCCAGCAGCCGTCAGGGGTATCGGAACACCGGGGAGCTGTTTTTT

v_call: TRBV6-1
d_call: TRBD2
j_call: TRBJ2-7
clone_size: NA
cdr3_aa: CASSDSGREGDEQYF
cdr3_nt: TGTGCCAGCAGTGACTCCGGCAGGGAGGGCGACGAGCAGTACTTC

v_call: TRBV6-1
d_call: TRBD1
j_call: TRBJ1-5
clone_size: medium-sized
cdr3_aa: CASSHPQGANQPQHF
cdr3_nt: TGTGCCAGCAGTCATCCACAGGGGGCCAATCAGCCCCAGCATTTT

v_call: TRBV7-9
d_call: TRBD2
j_call: TRBJ2-7
clone_size: NA
cdr3_aa: CASSFGGGGNEQYF
cdr3_nt: TGTGCCAGCAGCTTCGGCGGGGGGGGGAACGAGCAGTACTTC

v_call: TRBV9
d_call: NA
j_call: TRBJ2-1
clone_size: once
cdr3_aa: CASSVGGGWDEQFF
cdr3_nt: TGTGCCAGCAGCGTGGGAGGAGGTTGGGATGAGCAGTTCTTC

v_call: TRBV21-1
d_call: NA
j_call: TRBJ1-2
clone_size: few
cdr3_aa: CASSKVLEDRANYGYTF
cdr3_nt: TGTGCCAGCAGCAAAGTACTTGAGGACAGGGCCAACTATGGCTACACCTTC

v_call: TRBV28
d_call: NA
j_call: TRBJ1-1
clone_size: NA
cdr3_aa: CASSFMTEAFF
cdr3_nt: TGTGCCAGCAGTTTTATGACTGAAGCTTTCTTT

v_call: TRBV4-1
d_call: NA
j_call: TRBJ2-7
clone_size: NA
cdr3_aa: CASSQDRSYEQYF
cdr3_nt: TGCGCCAGCAGCCAAGATCGCTCCTACGAGCAGTACTTC

v_call: TRBV10-1
d_call: TRBD2
j_call: TRBJ2-5
clone_size: few
cdr3_aa: CASSDPKAGGLETQYF
cdr3_nt: TGCGCCAGCAGTGATCCAAAAGCGGGAGGGCTGGAGACCCAGTACTTC

v_call: TRBV5-8
d_call: TRBD2
j_call: TRBJ2-1
clone_size: NA
cdr3_aa: CSSGRNYNEQFF
cdr3_nt: TGTAGTAGCGGGAGAAACTACAATGAGCAGTTCTTC

v_call: TRBV4-1
d_call: NA
j_call: TRBJ1-4
clone_size: few
cdr3_aa: CASSHLGSTNEKLFF
cdr3_nt: TGCGCCAGCAGCCATCTAGGTTCGACTAATGAAAAACTGTTTTTT

v_call: TRBV5-6
d_call: NA
j_call: TRBJ2-1
clone_size: NA
cdr3_aa: CASSYPQGDAGNEQFF
cdr3_nt: TGTGCCAGCAGCTACCCACAGGGTGATGCAGGCAATGAGCAGTTCTTC

v_call: TRBV7-6
d_call: NA
j_call: TRBJ2-2
clone_size: once
cdr3_aa: CASSLIQQTGELFF
cdr3_nt: TGTGCCAGCAGCTTAATACAACAAACCGGGGAGCTGTTTTTT

v_call: TRBV10-1
d_call: NA
j_call: TRBJ2-3
clone_size: few
cdr3_aa: CASQQSFTDTQYF
cdr3_nt: TGCGCCAGCCAACAGAGCTTCACAGATACGCAGTATTTT

v_call: TRBV5-4
d_call: TRBD1
j_call: TRBJ2-7
clone_size: NA
cdr3_aa: CASSQGQGATYEQYF
cdr3_nt: TGTGCCAGCAGCCAGGGACAGGGAGCAACCTACGAGCAGTACTTC

v_call: TRBV19
d_call: TRBD1
j_call: TRBJ2-5
clone_size: few
cdr3_aa: CASNYRGDETQYF
cdr3_nt: TGTGCCAGTAACTACAGGGGTGACGAGACCCAGTACTTC

v_call: TRBV7-6
d_call: TRBD1
j_call: TRBJ1-2
clone_size: NA
cdr3_aa: CASSPSLTGSYGYTF
cdr3_nt: TGTGCCAGCAGCCCGAGTCTGACAGGGTCTTATGGCTACACCTTC

v_call: TRBV6-6
d_call: NA
j_call: TRBJ1-1
clone_size: few
cdr3_aa: CASTPSRDTEAFF
cdr3_nt: TGTGCCAGCACCCCGAGCAGGGACACTGAAGCTTTCTTT

v_call: TRBV28
d_call: NA
j_call: TRBJ1-5
clone_size: NA
cdr3_aa: CASSSQWQPQHF
cdr3_nt: TGTGCCAGCAGTTCCCAGTGGCAGCCCCAGCATTTT

v_call: TRBV29-1
d_call: TRBD1
j_call: TRBJ1-2
clone_size: NA
cdr3_aa: CSVEATGQVDNYGYTF
cdr3_nt: TGCAGCGTTGAAGCAACCGGACAGGTGGACAACTATGGCTACACCTTC

v_call: TRBV21-1
d_call: NA
j_call: TRBJ1-1
clone_size: NA
cdr3_aa: CASSRRTGGVLNRNTEAFF
cdr3_nt: TGTGCCAGCAGCAGGAGGACAGGGGGCGTTTTAAACCGGAACACTGAAGCTTTCTTT

v_call: TRBV18
d_call: TRBD1
j_call: TRBJ2-3
clone_size: once
cdr3_aa: CASSPTGQARPDTQYF
cdr3_nt: TGTGCCAGCTCACCGACGGGACAGGCCCGTCCAGATACGCAGTATTTT

v_call: TRBV19
d_call: TRBD1
j_call: TRBJ1-1
clone_size: NA
cdr3_aa: CASKDRGGTEAFF
cdr3_nt: TGTGCCAGTAAAGACAGGGGTGGGACTGAAGCTTTCTTT

v_call: TRBV7-9
d_call: TRBD1
j_call: TRBJ2-6
clone_size: NA
cdr3_aa: CSSSPPGQGAAGANVLTF
cdr3_nt: TGTTCCAGCAGCCCTCCGGGACAGGGGGCAGCTGGGGCCAACGTCCTGACTTTC

v_call: TRBV19
d_call: TRBD2
j_call: TRBJ2-2
clone_size: few
cdr3_aa: CASRERTSGRRDTGELFF
cdr3_nt: TGTGCCAGTAGAGAAAGGACTAGCGGGAGACGGGACACCGGGGAGCTGTTTTTT

v_call: TRBV29-1
d_call: NA
j_call: TRBJ1-5
clone_size: few
cdr3_aa: CSVELTGGSQHF
cdr3_nt: TGCAGCGTTGAATTAACCGGGGGGTCCCAGCATTTT

v_call: TRBV2
d_call: TRBD2
j_call: TRBJ2-1
clone_size: NA
cdr3_aa: CASSALTSGRPREQFF
cdr3_nt: TGTGCCAGCAGTGCCTTGACTAGCGGGAGGCCTCGTGAGCAGTTCTTC

v_call: TRBV10-3
d_call: NA
j_call: TRBJ1-2
clone_size: few
cdr3_aa: CAISVGGVDYTF
cdr3_nt: TGTGCCATCAGTGTAGGGGGTGTCGACTACACCTTC

v_call: TRBV28
d_call: TRBD1
j_call: TRBJ1-1
clone_size: NA
cdr3_aa: CASSGRGAEAFF
cdr3_nt: TGTGCCAGCTCCGGCAGGGGGGCTGAAGCTTTCTTT

v_call: TRBV7-3
d_call: NA
j_call: TRBJ1-1
clone_size: NA
cdr3_aa: CASSLLYSSTEAFF
cdr3_nt: TGTGCCAGCAGCTTATTATACAGCTCCACTGAAGCTTTCTTT

v_call: TRBV5-3
d_call: NA
j_call: TRBJ1-5
clone_size: few
cdr3_aa: CARSLFGQNLGNQPQHF
cdr3_nt: TGTGCCAGAAGCCTCTTTGGACAGAATCTCGGCAATCAGCCCCAGCATTTT

v_call: TRBV11-2
d_call: NA
j_call: TRBJ2-7
clone_size: NA
cdr3_aa: CASSLTRDYYEQYF
cdr3_nt: TGTGCCAGCAGCTTGACTAGGGATTACTACGAGCAGTACTTC

v_call: TRBV5-1
d_call: TRBD1
j_call: TRBJ1-4
clone_size: NA
cdr3_aa: CASRLYPQGAEKLFF
cdr3_nt: TGCGCCAGCAGGTTATATCCCCAGGGGGCTGAAAAACTGTTTTTT

v_call: TRBV11-2
d_call: TRBD1
j_call: TRBJ2-4
clone_size: NA
cdr3_aa: CASSDRDDIQYF
cdr3_nt: TGTGCCAGCAGCGACAGGGATGACATTCAGTACTTC

v_call: TRBV7-9
d_call: TRBD2
j_call: TRBJ2-5
clone_size: NA
cdr3_aa: CASSFSGGRETQYF
cdr3_nt: TGTGCCAGCAGCTTTAGCGGGGGGAGAGAGACCCAGTACTTC

v_call: TRBV19
d_call: TRBD2
j_call: TRBJ2-7
clone_size: NA
cdr3_aa: CASSQVASGAYEQYF
cdr3_nt: TGTGCCAGTAGTCAGGTAGCTAGCGGGGCCTACGAGCAGTACTTC

v_call: TRBV28
d_call: TRBD1
j_call: TRBJ2-7
clone_size: once
cdr3_aa: CASGPGGARAYEQYF
cdr3_nt: TGTGCCAGCGGTCCAGGGGGCGCTAGGGCCTACGAGCAGTACTTC

v_call: TRBV5-1
d_call: NA
j_call: TRBJ2-1
clone_size: NA
cdr3_aa: CASTPNSYNEQFF
cdr3_nt: TGCGCCAGCACCCCCAACAGCTACAATGAGCAGTTCTTC

v_call: TRBV6-5
d_call: NA
j_call: TRBJ1-1
clone_size: NA
cdr3_aa: CASSYRLEAFF
cdr3_nt: TGTGCCAGCAGTTACCGACTAGAAGCTTTCTTT

v_call: TRBV11-3
d_call: NA
j_call: TRBJ2-7
clone_size: NA
cdr3_aa: CASSSRQASYEQYF
cdr3_nt: TGTGCCAGCAGCTCTAGACAGGCTTCCTACGAGCAGTACTTC

v_call: TRBV9
d_call: TRBD1
j_call: TRBJ2-1
clone_size: NA
cdr3_aa: CASSVEQGSYNEQFF
cdr3_nt: TGTGCCAGCAGCGTAGAACAGGGGTCCTACAATGAGCAGTTCTTC

v_call: TRBV15
d_call: NA
j_call: TRBJ1-2
clone_size: NA
cdr3_aa: CATSSALTVNYGYTF
cdr3_nt: TGTGCCACCAGCAGTGCCCTTACGGTCAACTATGGCTACACCTTC